The T cell receptor beta chain under discussion was sequenced for a study of blood T cell repertoires in COVID-19. The V end lost 6 bases, the J end lost 0 bases, and 15 bases lay between the germline ends. The germline V gene has CDR1 MNHEY and CDR2 SVGAGI. The CDR3 is made up of 15 amino acids. Original processing notes: Reference gene primer amplification gave nucleated cell count estimates. Sequencing used immunoSEQ multiplex PCR; TCRdb keeps in-frame clones, though not all of them. V, J and clone size were drawn from that table, and D and trimming were deduced from the DNA. The repertoire includes about 98,000 clones, around nine tenths of them detected once, and 10% sits in the top ten.

V gene TRBV6-5 combines with J gene TRBJ2-7, with D perhaps matching TRBD2 (5 bases). This receptor was identified in a man in his fifties with acute or convalescent COVID-19. The source material was peripheral blood. CDR3: CASRDLSVNSYEQYF. The CDR3 nucleotides are TGTGCCAGCAGGGATCTTAGCGTCAACTCCTACGAGCAGTACTTC.